These T cell receptor beta chains were read from a single sample in a study of blood T cell repertoires in COVID-19. This table comes from immunoSEQ multiplex PCR, and its TCRdb copy is limited to in-frame clones, with some not included. This sample has about 49,000 clones; approximately 87% occur once, and the top ten carry roughly 12%. The material sequenced was peripheral blood. These receptors originate from a human donor in a cohort sampled during active COVID-19. Both conserved end residues are part of each CDR3. A D gene is named only where the DNA matches it firmly. Size tells how often a clone was seen (once, few, many) or the class of an expanded clone, and some rows leave it out.

clone size	V gene	CDR3 length	D gene	J gene	CDR3 protein	CDR3 DNA
NA	TRBV18	12	TRBD2	TRBJ2-7	CASSLSGGEQYF	TGTGCCAGCTCACTTTCGGGGGGTGAGCAGTACTTC
NA	TRBV18	18	TRBD1	TRBJ1-5	CASSPLDLRDRGFQPQHF	TGTGCCAGCTCACCTCTAGACCTTCGGGACAGGGGGTTCCAGCCCCAGCATTTT
NA	TRBV11-2	14	NA	TRBJ2-5	CASSPMGEQETQYF	TGTGCCAGCAGCCCCATGGGAGAACAAGAGACCCAGTACTTC
NA	TRBV10-3	17	NA	TRBJ2-6	CAISGSGPPSGANVLTF	TGTGCCATCAGTGGGTCGGGGCCCCCCTCTGGGGCCAACGTCCTGACTTTC
NA	TRBV5-6	14	NA	TRBJ1-2	CASSSGGDNYGYTF	TGTGCCAGCAGCTCGGGGGGAGATAACTATGGCTACACCTTC
NA	TRBV27	15	TRBD2	TRBJ2-7	CASRITSGATYEQYF	TGTGCCAGCAGGATTACTAGCGGGGCTACCTACGAGCAGTACTTC
NA	TRBV19	14	NA	TRBJ2-7	CASSLTGSSYEQYF	TGTGCCAGTAGTTTAACCGGGTCCTCCTACGAGCAGTACTTC
NA	TRBV6-2/TRBV6-3	16	NA	TRBJ1-2	CASSLLRSQRWYGYTF	TGTGCCAGCAGTTTACTACGAAGCCAGCGATGGTATGGCTACACCTTC
NA	TRBV6-5	15	TRBD1	TRBJ1-2	CASSLSGQGNYGYTF	TGTGCCAGCAGTTTATCTGGACAGGGAAACTATGGCTACACCTTC
NA	TRBV7-2	19	NA	TRBJ2-7	CASSSSPGTRFGGHYEQYF	TGTGCCAGCAGCTCGAGTCCCGGGACAAGATTCGGTGGACACTACGAGCAGTACTTC
NA	TRBV2	14	TRBD1	TRBJ1-5	CASKPTGPSQPQHF	TGTGCCAGCAAACCGACAGGGCCAAGTCAGCCCCAGCATTTT
NA	TRBV5-6	16	TRBD1	TRBJ1-5	CASSARTGGGGQPQHF	TGTGCCAGCAGCGCACGAACAGGGGGGGGAGGACAGCCCCAGCATTTT
NA	TRBV5-1	15	TRBD1	TRBJ1-1	CASSPRQGTSVEAFF	TGCGCCAGCAGCCCCAGACAGGGAACGAGCGTTGAAGCTTTCTTT
NA	TRBV5-4	13	TRBD1	TRBJ1-2	CASSRDSYGGYTF	TGTGCCAGCAGCCGGGACAGCTATGGGGGCTACACCTTC
NA	TRBV25-1	15	TRBD2	TRBJ2-7	CASRGLAAYSYEQYF	TGTGCCAGCAGGGGACTAGCGGCCTACTCCTACGAGCAGTACTTC
once	TRBV10-3	15	TRBD1	TRBJ1-1	CAISAPGQGNTEAFF	TGTGCCATCAGTGCCCCGGGACAGGGGAACACTGAAGCTTTCTTT
NA	TRBV5-1	15	NA	TRBJ2-2	CASSLEGDNTGELFF	TGCGCCAGCAGCTTGGAGGGGGATAACACCGGGGAGCTGTTTTTT
NA	TRBV28	16	TRBD1	TRBJ1-5	CASSLRQGGDLGPQHF	TGTGCCAGCAGTTTGCGACAGGGCGGGGACCTGGGTCCCCAGCATTTT
once	TRBV6-1	15	NA	TRBJ1-5	CASSEGQYSNQPQHF	TGTGCCAGCAGTGAAGGGCAGTATAGCAATCAGCCCCAGCATTTT
NA	TRBV7-8	14	NA	TRBJ2-7	CASSLGRGSYEQYF	TGTGCCAGCAGCTTAGGCAGGGGCTCCTACGAGCAGTACTTC
NA	TRBV25-1	13	NA	TRBJ1-6	CASSGGAGSPLHF	TGTGCCAGCAGTGGCGGCGCGGGGTCACCCCTCCACTTT
few	TRBV6-2/TRBV6-3	14	TRBD2	TRBJ2-1	CASSRSGGDPGQFF	TGTGCCAGCAGTCGGAGCGGGGGAGACCCGGGGCAGTTCTTC
NA	TRBV28	14	NA	TRBJ1-3	CASSFRSSGNTIYF	TGTGCCAGCAGTTTTCGGAGCTCTGGAAACACCATATATTTT
NA	TRBV5-4	16	NA	TRBJ1-2	CASSLSGPYSNYGYTF	TGTGCCAGCAGCTTGTCAGGCCCCTACAGTAACTATGGCTACACCTTC
NA	TRBV11-2	13	NA	TRBJ1-1	CASSWGGNTEAFF	TGTGCCAGCAGCTGGGGGGGGAACACTGAAGCTTTCTTT
NA	TRBV15	16	NA	TRBJ1-5	CATSRDKAGANQPQHF	TGTGCCACCAGCAGAGATAAGGCAGGGGCCAATCAGCCCCAGCATTTT
NA	TRBV6-6	12	NA	TRBJ2-5	CASSTSGETQYF	TGTGCCAGCAGTACCTCAGGGGAGACCCAGTACTTC
NA	TRBV4-1	17	TRBD1	TRBJ1-1	CASSARTGGLMNTEAFF	TGCGCCAGCAGCGCCCGGACAGGGGGGCTAATGAACACTGAAGCTTTCTTT
once	TRBV19	16	TRBD1	TRBJ1-4	CASSIPGQGRGEKLFF	TGTGCCAGTAGTATACCCGGACAGGGACGGGGTGAAAAACTGTTTTTT
NA	TRBV19	15	TRBD1	TRBJ1-1	CASSLRTGRYTEAFF	TGTGCCAGTAGTCTACGGACAGGGAGATACACTGAAGCTTTCTTT
NA	TRBV19	15	NA	TRBJ1-5	CASSPGAGVNQPQHF	TGTGCCAGTAGCCCCGGGGCAGGGGTTAATCAGCCCCAGCATTTT
NA	TRBV6-6	16	NA	TRBJ1-2	CASSYGGLQMDYGYTF	TGTGCCAGCAGTTACGGGGGCCTCCAAATGGACTATGGCTACACCTTC
NA	TRBV28	15	NA	TRBJ1-1	CASSLTGKSNTEAFF	TGTGCCAGCAGTTTAACAGGGAAAAGTAACACTGAAGCTTTCTTT
NA	TRBV9	15	NA	TRBJ2-1	CASSVDGGPYNEQFF	TGTGCCAGCAGCGTAGACGGGGGGCCATACAATGAGCAGTTCTTC
NA	TRBV20-1	14	TRBD1	TRBJ2-5	CSASSQGRWETQYF	TGCAGTGCTAGTTCACAGGGGCGATGGGAGACCCAGTACTTC
NA	TRBV5-4	15	TRBD1	TRBJ2-1	CATLGRDRDYNEQFF	TGTGCCACTCTAGGACGGGACAGGGACTACAATGAGCAGTTCTTC
NA	TRBV24-1	15	NA	TRBJ2-3	CATSDQGGSTDTQYF	TGTGCCACCAGTGACCAAGGGGGTAGCACAGATACGCAGTATTTT
NA	TRBV21-1	17	NA	TRBJ2-7	CASSKSKGTGPSYEQYF	TGTGCCAGCAGCAAAAGCAAGGGTACAGGGCCCTCCTACGAGCAGTACTTC
few	TRBV18	15	TRBD2	TRBJ2-7	CASSPQSGGASEQYF	TGTGCCAGCTCACCACAAAGCGGGGGGGCCTCCGAGCAGTACTTC
NA	TRBV19	13	NA	TRBJ1-2	CASSIAYRVGYTF	TGTGCCAGTAGTATAGCCTACAGGGTTGGCTACACCTTC
NA	TRBV9	17	NA	TRBJ1-2	CASSVSPLEGANYGYTF	TGTGCCAGCAGCGTAAGCCCCTTGGAAGGAGCTAACTATGGCTACACCTTC
NA	TRBV30	14	TRBD1	TRBJ1-1	CAWSGDRGAAEAFF	TGTGCCTGGAGTGGGGACAGGGGGGCTGCTGAAGCTTTCTTT
NA	TRBV6-6	15	TRBD1	TRBJ2-5	CASSFQQGAQETQYF	TGTGCCAGCAGTTTCCAACAGGGGGCACAAGAGACCCAGTACTTC
NA	TRBV4-1	13	NA	TRBJ1-1	CASSYRESTEAFF	TGCGCCAGCAGCTACAGGGAAAGCACTGAAGCTTTCTTT
NA	TRBV3-1/TRBV3-2	14	TRBD1	TRBJ2-7	CASSQGTINTGGYF	TGTGCCAGCAGCCAAGGCACTATTAATACAGGGGGGTACTTC
NA	TRBV19	13	NA	TRBJ1-2	CASSIRQGPQDTF	TGTGCCAGTAGTATACGGCAGGGCCCGCAGGACACCTTC